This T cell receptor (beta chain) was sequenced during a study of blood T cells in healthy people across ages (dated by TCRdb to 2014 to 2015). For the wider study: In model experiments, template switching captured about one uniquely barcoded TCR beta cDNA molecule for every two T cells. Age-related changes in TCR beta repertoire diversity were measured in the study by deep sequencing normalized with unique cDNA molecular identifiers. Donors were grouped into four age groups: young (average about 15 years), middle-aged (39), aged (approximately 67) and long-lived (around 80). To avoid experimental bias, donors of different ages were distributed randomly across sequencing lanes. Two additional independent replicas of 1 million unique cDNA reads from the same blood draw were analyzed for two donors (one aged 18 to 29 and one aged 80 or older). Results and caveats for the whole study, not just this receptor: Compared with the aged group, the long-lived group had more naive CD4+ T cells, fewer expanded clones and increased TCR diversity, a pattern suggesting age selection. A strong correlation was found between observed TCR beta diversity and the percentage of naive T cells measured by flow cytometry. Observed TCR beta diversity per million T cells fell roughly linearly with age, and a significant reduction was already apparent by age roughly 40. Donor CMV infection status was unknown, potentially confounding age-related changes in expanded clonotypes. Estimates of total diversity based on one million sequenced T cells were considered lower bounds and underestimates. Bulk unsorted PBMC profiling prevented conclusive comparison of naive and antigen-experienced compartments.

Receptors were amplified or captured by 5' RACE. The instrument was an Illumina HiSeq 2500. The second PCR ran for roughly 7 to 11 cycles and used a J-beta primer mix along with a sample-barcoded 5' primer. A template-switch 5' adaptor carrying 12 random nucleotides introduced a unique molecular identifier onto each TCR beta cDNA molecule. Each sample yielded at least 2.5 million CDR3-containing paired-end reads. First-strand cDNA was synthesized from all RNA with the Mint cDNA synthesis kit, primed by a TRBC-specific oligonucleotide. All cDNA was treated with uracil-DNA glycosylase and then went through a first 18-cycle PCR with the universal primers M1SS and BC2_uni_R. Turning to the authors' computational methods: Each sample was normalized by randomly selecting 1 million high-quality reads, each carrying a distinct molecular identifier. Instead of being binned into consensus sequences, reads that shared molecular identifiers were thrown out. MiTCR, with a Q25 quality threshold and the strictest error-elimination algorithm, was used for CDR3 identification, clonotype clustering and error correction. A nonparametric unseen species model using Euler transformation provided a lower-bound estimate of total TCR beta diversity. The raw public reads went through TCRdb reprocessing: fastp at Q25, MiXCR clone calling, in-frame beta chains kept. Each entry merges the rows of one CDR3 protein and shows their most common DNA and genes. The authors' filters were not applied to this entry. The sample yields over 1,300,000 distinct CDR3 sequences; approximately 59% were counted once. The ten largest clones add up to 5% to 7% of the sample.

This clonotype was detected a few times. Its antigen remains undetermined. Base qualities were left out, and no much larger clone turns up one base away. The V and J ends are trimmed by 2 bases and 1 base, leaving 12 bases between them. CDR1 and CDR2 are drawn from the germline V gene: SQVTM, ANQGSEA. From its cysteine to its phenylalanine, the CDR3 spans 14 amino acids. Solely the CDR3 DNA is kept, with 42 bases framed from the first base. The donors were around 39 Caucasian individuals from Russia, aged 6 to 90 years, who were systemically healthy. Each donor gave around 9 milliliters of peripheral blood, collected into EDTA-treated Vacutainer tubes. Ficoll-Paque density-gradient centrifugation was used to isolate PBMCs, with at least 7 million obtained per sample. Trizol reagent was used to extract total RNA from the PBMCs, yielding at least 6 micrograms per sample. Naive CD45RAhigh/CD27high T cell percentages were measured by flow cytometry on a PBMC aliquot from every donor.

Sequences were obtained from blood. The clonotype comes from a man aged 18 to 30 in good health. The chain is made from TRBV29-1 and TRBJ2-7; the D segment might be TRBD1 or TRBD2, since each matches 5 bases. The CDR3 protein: CSVESGTESYEQYF. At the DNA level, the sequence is TGCAGCGTTGAATCCGGGACCGAATCCTACGAGCAGTACTTC.